The entry below describes one T cell receptor (beta chain). The germline CDR1 and CDR2 sequences are DFQATT and SNEGSKA (reference sequence). The CDR3 contains 15 residues. V lost 2 bases and J lost 2; bases outside the gene matches: 7. This sample is drawn from a study of blood T cells in healthy people across ages. Sample donors were healthy Caucasian individuals that came from Russia, aged roughly 6 to 100. Through a sample-barcoded 5' primer and a J-beta primer mix, a second PCR was run for roughly 7 to 12 cycles. TCRdb processed the 5' RACE reads anew with MiXCR; each CDR3 protein has one entry. Among about 1,500,000 distinct CDR3 sequences listed, 28% were seen once.

Specimen: blood. This clonotype was obtained from a woman aged 25 to 39 in good health. The chain links TRBV20-1 to TRBJ2-7, with 9 bases identical to TRBD1. The CDR3 sequence is CSARMSGTGPYEQYF. The CDR3, as DNA: TGCAGTGCTAGAATGTCCGGGACAGGGCCCTACGAGCAGTACTTC.